Listed below are T cell receptor beta chains from one sample, sequenced in a study of cytomegalovirus exposure and HLA in healthy donors. The method was immunoSEQ multiplex PCR; TCRdb's version includes in-frame clones alone and lacks a portion of them. This table has around 100,000 clones, 55% to 70% appearing once. Sequencing was performed on PBMCs. Receptors originate from a young woman in good health and CMV-seronegative. Both conserved end residues are part of each CDR3. The order of the fields is clone size, J gene, V gene, D gene, CDR3 DNA, CDR3 protein. A D gene is named only where the DNA matches it firmly. Clone size is not always given. Where it is, it says once, few, many or a class for expanded clones.

NA | TRBJ1-5 | TRBV28 | NA | TGTGCCAGCAGTTTTAAGGGGGAGAGCAATCAGCCCCAGCATTTT | CASSFKGESNQPQHF
NA | TRBJ2-3 | TRBV30 | TRBD2 | TGTGCCTGGAGTGTCCTAGCGGGGGGCACAGATACGCAGTATTTT | CAWSVLAGGTDTQYF
few | TRBJ2-7 | TRBV6-5 | TRBD1 | TGTGCCAGCAGTTCGTACAGGGGTCCCTACGAGCAGTACTTC | CASSSYRGPYEQYF
NA | TRBJ1-6 | TRBV18 | NA | TGTGCCAGCTCACCGGACTGGGATTCACCCCTCCACTTT | CASSPDWDSPLHF
few | TRBJ2-2 | TRBV5-8 | NA | TGTGCCAGCAATGTACAGGGCACCGGGGAGCTGTTTTTT | CASNVQGTGELFF
NA | TRBJ2-1 | TRBV5-1 | NA | TGCGCCAGCAGCCCTGGTGGTAGAACCCAACGAAATGAGCAGTTCTTC | CASSPGGRTQRNEQFF
NA | TRBJ2-3 | TRBV7-9 | TRBD2 | TGTGCCAGCAGCTCCTTTAGCGGGAGGGGGCCAGATACGCAGTATTTT | CASSSFSGRGPDTQYF
NA | TRBJ2-1 | TRBV19 | NA | TGTGCCAGTAGTATAGATATAGGGTCGGGAGCATACAATGAGCAGTTCTTC | CASSIDIGSGAYNEQFF
NA | TRBJ2-5 | TRBV18 | TRBD1 | TGTGCCAGCTCACGGGACAGGCAAGAGACCCAGTACTTC | CASSRDRQETQYF
NA | TRBJ2-1 | TRBV4-1 | TRBD2 | TGCGCCAGCAGCCAAGATCGGACTAGCGGGGGCTACAATGAGCAGTTCTTC | CASSQDRTSGGYNEQFF
NA | TRBJ2-7 | TRBV2 | TRBD1 | TGTGCCAGCAGTGGGGACAGGGGGCTCTACGAGCAGTACTTC | CASSGDRGLYEQYF
medium-sized | TRBJ1-2 | TRBV7-9 | NA | TGTGCCAGCAGCTTAGAATCCGTGTATGGCTACACCTTC | CASSLESVYGYTF
few | TRBJ1-3 | TRBV21-1 | NA | TGTGCCAGCAGCAGGCACACAGGGAACAGAGGAAACACCATATATTTT | CASSRHTGNRGNTIYF
NA | TRBJ2-2 | TRBV10-1 | TRBD2 | TGCGCCAGCAGTGGGACTAGCGAAACCGGGGAGCTGTTTTTT | CASSGTSETGELFF
NA | TRBJ1-3 | TRBV18 | NA | TGTGCCAGCTCGCTCCAGGGGTCTGGAAACACCATATATTTT | CASSLQGSGNTIYF
NA | TRBJ2-7 | TRBV4-1 | NA | TGCGCCAGCAGCCAAGTCCTAGCCGTTGCTTCCTACGAGCAGTACTTC | CASSQVLAVASYEQYF
once | TRBJ2-5 | TRBV6-1 | TRBD1 | TGTGCCAGCAGTGAGTTGGCGGACAGGGGGACCCAGTACTTC | CASSELADRGTQYF
NA | TRBJ2-7 | TRBV18 | NA | TGTGCCAGCTCACCACCCCACTTTGCCGAGCAGTACTTC | CASSPPHFAEQYF
once | TRBJ1-2 | TRBV5-1 | NA | TGCGCCAGCAGCCGGGACTCCGAGATGGGCTATGGCTACACCTTC | CASSRDSEMGYGYTF
NA | TRBJ1-2 | TRBV7-8 | TRBD1 | TGTGCCAGCAGCCGAACGGACAGGGGGGACGCTAACTATGGCTACACCTTC | CASSRTDRGDANYGYTF
NA | TRBJ2-1 | TRBV5-5 | NA | TGTGCCAGCAGCTTGGGGAGCGACTCCTACAATGAGCAGTTCTTC | CASSLGSDSYNEQFF
NA | TRBJ2-7 | TRBV9 | NA | TGTGCCAGCAGCTTGTGGGACACCTCCTACGAGCAGTACTTC | CASSLWDTSYEQYF
NA | TRBJ1-5 | TRBV27 | NA | TGTGCCAGCAGTTTAGATCAGGTCAATCAGCCCCAGCATTTT | CASSLDQVNQPQHF
NA | TRBJ2-4 | TRBV28 | NA | TGTGCCAGCAATCCGAGTGGCGGCAAAAACATTCAGTACTTC | CASNPSGGKNIQYF
NA | TRBJ2-5 | TRBV19 | NA | TGTGCCAGTAGTAGAAGCGATCTAGCGAGGGAGACCCAGTACTTC | CASSRSDLARETQYF
NA | TRBJ2-7 | TRBV5-1 | TRBD2 | TGCGCCAGCAGCTTGGGACTAGCGGGAGTATACTACGAGCAGTACTTC | CASSLGLAGVYYEQYF
few | TRBJ2-5 | TRBV14 | TRBD1 | TGTGCCAGCAGCCACGGACAGGGAGAGACCCAGTACTTC | CASSHGQGETQYF
few | TRBJ1-1 | TRBV6-1 | NA | TGTGCCAGCAGTCAAAATTGGAACACTGAAGCTTTCTTT | CASSQNWNTEAFF
NA | TRBJ1-1 | TRBV7-9 | NA | TGTGCCAGCAGCTTCCGACAGGTCGATGAAGCTTTCTTT | CASSFRQVDEAFF
NA | TRBJ2-7 | TRBV4-3 | TRBD1 | TGCGCCAGCAGCCAAGTCGAAGGGACAGGGGGCTACGAGCAGTACTTC | CASSQVEGTGGYEQYF
NA | TRBJ1-5 | TRBV7-8 | NA | TGTGCCAGCAGCCCAGACCGGCAGGGCCGCAATCAGCCCCAGCATTTT | CASSPDRQGRNQPQHF
once | TRBJ1-5 | TRBV28 | TRBD1 | TGTGCCAGCAGTTTTCCAGGACAGGGAGATCAGCCCCAGCATTTT | CASSFPGQGDQPQHF
NA | TRBJ2-5 | TRBV2 | NA | TGTGCCAGCAGTCGGGGGTACAGTACGTCGATGGCCCAGTACTTC | CASSRGYSTSMAQYF
NA | TRBJ2-1 | TRBV6-5 | TRBD2 | TGTGCCAGCAGTTCCCTAGCGGGAGTTATAGATGAGCAGTTCTTC | CASSSLAGVIDEQFF
NA | TRBJ2-1 | TRBV20-1 | NA | TGCAGTGCCGGGGTGGATGAGCAGTTCTTC | CSAGVDEQFF
NA | TRBJ2-5 | TRBV2 | NA | TGTGCCAGCAGTGAAAACAGGGCAATCCAAGAGACCCAGTACTTC | CASSENRAIQETQYF
NA | TRBJ1-1 | TRBV28 | NA | TGTGCCAGCAGTTTCGGGTACACTGAAGCTTTCTTT | CASSFGYTEAFF
NA | TRBJ2-7 | TRBV7-9 | NA | TGTGCCAGCAGCACGCAAAAGGGGGGGATGGCCAACTACGTGGAGCAGTACTTC | CASSTQKGGMANYVEQYF
NA | TRBJ2-6 | TRBV19 | NA | TGTGCCAGTAGTATAGGGGGGGCTGGGGCCAACGTCCTGACTTTC | CASSIGGAGANVLTF
NA | TRBJ2-3 | TRBV6-6 | NA | TGTGCCAGCAGTTACTCCGGGGAGGTAGATACGCAGTATTTT | CASSYSGEVDTQYF
NA | TRBJ2-1 | TRBV19 | TRBD2 | TGTGCCAGTAGGGGATCCGGGACTAGCGGGAGACTCGATGAGCAGTTCTTC | CASRGSGTSGRLDEQFF
once | TRBJ2-7 | TRBV27 | TRBD2 | TGTGCCAGCAGACAAAGCGGGAGGGACGAGCAGTACTTC | CASRQSGRDEQYF
NA | TRBJ2-2 | TRBV25-1 | TRBD1 | TGTGCCAGCATCCGGACAGGGGGGTCCGGGGAGCTGTTTTTT | CASIRTGGSGELFF
NA | TRBJ1-1 | TRBV6-1 | NA | TGTGCCAGCAGTGGCGGGACGGTGAACACTGAAGCTTTCTTT | CASSGGTVNTEAFF
once | TRBJ2-3 | TRBV18 | NA | TGTGCCAGCTCACCGACAGGCAGCACAGATACGCAGTATTTT | CASSPTGSTDTQYF
NA | TRBJ1-3 | TRBV28 | NA | TGTGCCAGCAGGGGAGCTCACTCTGGAAACACCATATATTTT | CASRGAHSGNTIYF
NA | TRBJ1-2 | TRBV5-1 | NA | TGCGCCAGCAGCTTTATCACAGGAGTGACTAACTATGGCTACACCTTC | CASSFITGVTNYGYTF
few | TRBJ1-3 | TRBV19 | NA | TGTGCCAGTAGTAAATCCACCGGGTACTCTGGAAACACCATATATTTT | CASSKSTGYSGNTIYF
NA | TRBJ2-7 | TRBV5-4 | NA | TGTGCCAGCAGCTTGGCGTCTAGTGGGGGCGAGCAGTACTTC | CASSLASSGGEQYF
few | TRBJ2-2 | TRBV4-1 | TRBD1 | TGCGCCAGCAGCCAACCCTACAGGGGGCAGGGCACCGGGGAGCTGTTTTTT | CASSQPYRGQGTGELFF
NA | TRBJ2-7 | TRBV28 | TRBD1 | TGTGCCAGCAGTCCTAATAGGGTCGGGACAGGGGGCTGGGACTCCTACGAGCAGTACTTC | CASSPNRVGTGGWDSYEQYF
NA | TRBJ2-3 | TRBV6-1 | TRBD1 | TGTGCCAGCAGTGGCAGGACAGGGCTAACAGATACGCAGTATTTT | CASSGRTGLTDTQYF
NA | TRBJ1-2 | TRBV28 | TRBD1 | TGTGCCAGCAGGCTCGGGACAGGGTCCCTGGGGGTATATGGCTACACCTTC | CASRLGTGSLGVYGYTF